The 20 T cell receptor beta chains reported below all come from one sample, sequenced in a study of shared clonotypes between healthy human individuals. Sequencing used immunoSEQ multiplex PCR; TCRdb keeps in-frame clones, though not all of them. The data hold a few hundred thousand clones, with around 77% observed a single time. The sequenced sample consisted of PBMCs. The source of these receptors is a middle-aged woman in good health. Some clones in this sample may be carry-over from other donors' samples.

This clone was seen once. The chain joins TRBV18 to TRBJ1-1; D call uncertain. Germline V gene data show CDR1 as KGHSH and CDR2 as LQKENI. Between the trimmed V and J ends, which lost 0 bases and 4 bases, there was a span of 15 bases. The CDR3 length is 16 residues. CDR3 amino acids: CASSPPSGRAGTEAFF. For the CDR3, the DNA is TGTGCCAGCTCACCACCCTCGGGCAGAGCCGGCACTGAAGCTTTCTTT.

The rearrangement joins TRBV5-5 to TRBJ2-2, with 11 bases matching TRBD2. Germline trimming cut 0 bases from V and 6 bases from J; bases unmatched to any gene: 10. Per germline, CDR1 SGHKS and CDR2 YYEKEE (reference sequence). The CDR3 is 18 amino acids. The CDR3 bases are TGTGCCAGCAGCTTGGGTACTAGCGGGAGAACGAGGGCCGGGGAGCTGTTTTTT. Translating gives CASSLGTSGRTRAGELFF. The full variable domain, its missing parts supplied by reference TRBV5-5 and TRBJ2-2, is DAGVTQSPTHLIKTRGQQVTLRCSPISGHKSVSWYQQVLGQGPQFIFQYYEKEERGRGNFPDRFSARQFPNYSSELNVNALLLGDSALYLCASSLGTSGRTRAGELFFGEGSRLTVL.

The chain joins TRBV4-2 to TRBJ2-1; possibly TRBD1 for D (5 bases). Germline lookup yields CDR1 LGHNA and CDR2 YNFKEQ. The V gene lost 1 base and the J gene lost 0 bases, with 10 bases spanning the gap. This CDR3 region has 16 residues. The CDR3: CASSQVQGSSYNEQFF. The CDR3 DNA sequence: TGTGCCAGCAGCCAAGTTCAGGGCAGCTCCTACAATGAGCAGTTCTTC.

The chain uses TRBV18 and TRBJ1-4; 8 bases align to TRBD1. CDR1 and CDR2 (germline): KGHSH, LQKENI. V shed 5 bases, J shed 6 bases, and the junction held 8 bases outside the gene matches. The CDR3 is 15 amino acids. The CDR3, as DNA: TGTGCCAGCTCATTTACAGGGGGTGAAGATGAAAAACTGTTTTTT. As protein: CASSFTGGEDEKLFF.

The chain combines TRBV19 with TRBJ2-1; D is tentatively TRBD1 or TRBD2 (5 bases each). The CDR3 covers 17 residues. The germline gives CDR1 LNHDA, CDR2 SQIVND (reference sequence). Trimming took off 4 bases at V and 5 bases at J, with 21 bases between the two ends. CDR3 bases: TGTGCCAGTAGTACCGGGTGGGGGACCAAACACCACAATGAGCAGTTCTTC. It is translated as CASSTGWGTKHHNEQFF.

As concerns this clone: Possible read error: a much larger clone is one base away. The V call is TRBV6-1, the J call TRBJ2-7; D may correspond to TRBD1 or TRBD2 (6 bases each). This CDR3 contains 15 residues. Per the germline V gene, CDR1 is MNHNS and CDR2 is SASEGT. V lost 8 bases and J 0 bases, leaving 17 bases between the germline ends. CDR3 nucleotides: TGTGCCAGCTTGATGGGGGCCGGGGGCTCCTACGAGCAGTACTTC. This gives the protein CASLMGAGGSYEQYF.

As concerns this clone: Within the sample, other DNA sequences also encode this same CDR3. This sequence joins TRBV10-3 and TRBJ2-3; D gene ambiguous. This CDR3 is built from 12 residues. V was trimmed by 0 bases and J by 4 bases, leaving 2 bases between them. From germline, CDR1 is ENHRY and CDR2 SYGVKD. As DNA, the CDR3 is TGTGCCATCAGTGAGTCAGCAGATACGCAGTATTTT. Its translation is CAISESADTQYF.

This clone was seen a single time. The CDR3 is CSVVFRQVGDTQYF. The DNA for the CDR3 is TGCAGCGTTGTATTCAGACAGGTGGGGGATACGCAGTATTTT. The chain employs TRBV29-1 and TRBJ2-3, with D possibly being TRBD1 (6 bases). The V and J ends lost 4 bases and 6 bases respectively, with 17 bases between them. The CDR3 is 14 residues long. CDR1 SQVTM and CDR2 ANQGSEA come from the germline V gene.

V and J are TRBV18 and TRBJ1-4; possibly TRBD1 for D (6 bases). Germline CDR1 is KGHSH and CDR2 is LQKENI. The CDR3 has 14 residues. V gave up 6 bases and J gave up 8 bases, with 16 bases separating them. CDR3 in DNA: TGTGCCAGCTCCCGCGCCGGGACATTCGAAAAACTGTTTTTT. Translating gives CASSRAGTFEKLFF.

This clone has just one count. It may be a read error: a sequence one base away is much more abundant. The chain uses TRBV9 and TRBJ2-7, with TRBD1 as a possible D gene (6 bases). The V gene lost 9 bases and the J gene lost 2 bases, with 18 bases spanning the gap. In germline, CDR1 is SGDLS, CDR2 YYNGEE. The CDR3 is 14 residues long. CDR3 sequence: CATKRQDSPYEQYF. The CDR3 nucleotides are TGTGCCACTAAGCGACAGGATAGCCCCTACGAGCAGTACTTC. Full variable domain (missing parts from reference TRBV9 and TRBJ2-7): DSGVTQTPKHLITATGQRVTLRCSPRSGDLSVYWYQQSLDQGLQFLIQYYNGEERAKGNILERFSAQQFPDLHSELNLSSLELGDSALYFCATKRQDSPYEQYFGPGTRLTVT.

This chain connects TRBV30 to TRBJ1-3, with D possibly TRBD1 on 5 matching bases. This CDR3 has 16 amino acids. Germline CDR1 reads GTSNPN; CDR2 reads SVGIG (reference sequence). Trimming removed 4 bases at V and 0 bases at J, with 16 bases between. CDR3 region: CAWMSLGQSSGNTIYF. In DNA form, the CDR3 reads TGTGCCTGGATGTCGTTGGGGCAGAGCTCTGGAAACACCATATATTTT.

V usage is TRBV19 and J usage is TRBJ2-7, with D uncertain. The CDR3 is made up of 13 amino acids. Germline CDR1 is LNHDA and CDR2 is SQIVND (reference sequence). Trimming removed 4 bases at V and 3 bases at J, with 10 bases between. The CDR3, as DNA: TGTGCCAGTAGTAACCCCCCTAGCTACGAGCAGTACTTC. Its translation is CASSNPPSYEQYF.

J is TRBJ1-2 and V is TRBV7-3; a weak D match, TRBD1 (6 bases). Germline CDR1 is SGHTA and CDR2 is FQGTGA. V lost 5 bases and J lost 8, with 18 bases in between. CDR3 length: 14 amino acids. CDR3 loop: CASSPSRGAEGYTF. The DNA for the CDR3 is TGTGCCAGCAGCCCCAGCCGGGGGGCGGAAGGCTACACCTTC.

The V gene is TRBV18, the J gene TRBJ2-7; D might be TRBD2 (5 bases). V was clipped by 2 bases and J by 6 bases, with 14 bases between them. CDR1 is KGHSH, CDR2 LQKENI, per germline. CDR3 length: 14 residues. Written as DNA, the CDR3 is TGTGCCAGCTCACCAGCGGCGGGTAGGGTCGAGCAGTACTTC. It encodes CASSPAAGRVEQYF.

This rearrangement joins TRBV6-5 to TRBJ1-5; 10 positions match TRBD1. The CDR3 loop spans 15 amino acids. Germline V gene sequence: CDR1 MNHEY, CDR2 SVGAGI. Trimming took 6 bases from V and 6 from J; bases not matched to a gene: 8. CDR3 coding DNA: TGTGCCAGCAGCCCGACAGGGGGCGTTGGTCAGCCCCAGCATTTT. Its protein is CASSPTGGVGQPQHF.

The table lists this clone with a few counts. The V gene is TRBV4-3, the J gene TRBJ2-1, with TRBD2 identical over 14 bases. Trimming at V came to 0 bases and at J to 9 bases, leaving 7 bases not matched to a gene. There are 17 residues in the CDR3. CDR1 and CDR2 from the germline V gene are LGHNA and YSLEER. In DNA form, the CDR3 reads TGCGCCAGCAGCCAAGATGGGACTAGCGGGAGAGTGGTTGAGCAGTTCTTC. Amino acid sequence: CASSQDGTSGRVVEQFF.

This chain uses TRBV29-1 with TRBJ2-2; a weak D match, TRBD1 (7 bases). V was cut by 5 bases and J by 6 bases, with 16 bases left in between. Per the germline V gene, CDR1 is SQVTM and CDR2 is ANQGSEA. The CDR3 spans 14 residues. In DNA, the CDR3 is TGCAGCGTTACTGGACAGGTAGCGGCCGGGGAGCTGTTTTTT. Encoded protein: CSVTGQVAAGELFF.

This clone has more than one count but fewer than ten. The gene calls are TRBV10-1 and TRBJ1-2; D possibly corresponds to TRBD1 (5 bases). This CDR3 has 15 amino acids. Germline V CDR1 and CDR2: WNHNN, SYGVQD (reference sequence). Trimming took off 0 bases at V and 6 bases at J, with 14 bases between the two ends. This chain's CDR3 is CASSESWGFRNGYTF. CDR3 sequence (DNA): TGCGCCAGCAGTGAGTCGTGGGGGTTTAGGAATGGCTACACCTTC.

The chain combines TRBV11-2 with TRBJ2-1, with TRBD2 identical over 8 bases. V lost 3 bases, J lost 2 bases, and 3 bases stayed unmatched. The germline V gene encodes CDR1 SGHAT and CDR2 FQNNGV. This CDR3 has 15 amino acids. Here the CDR3 DNA reads TGTGCCAGCAGCTTCTCGGGACTAGCCTACAATGAGCAGTTCTTC. It yields the protein CASSFSGLAYNEQFF.

This CDR3 reads CASSPLPGEGYEQYF. CDR3 bases: TGTGCCAGCAGTCCCCTCCCGGGGGAGGGATACGAGCAGTACTTC. The chain uses TRBV28 and TRBJ2-7; 7 bases agree with TRBD2. Per germline, CDR1 MDHEN and CDR2 SYDVKM. There are 15 residues in the CDR3. V was pared by 5 bases and J by 4 bases, with 11 bases of the junction left unmatched.